This T cell receptor beta chain originates from a study of T cell repertoires in cytomegalovirus infection. Study-level information: Based on public TCR beta signatures, there were indications of CMV infection and of a matching HLA type.

A single record per CDR3 protein comes from TCRdb applying MiXCR to the reads. This table has 270,000 or so distinct CDR3 sequences, approximately 15% appearing once. This clonotype was observed at least ten times. Antigen: not known. Germline V gene sequence: CDR1 DFQATT, CDR2 SNEGSKA (reference sequence). V lost 0 bases, J lost 6 bases, and 7 bases stayed unmatched. The CDR3 consists of 15 residues. Points from the study as a whole: Predominance within the ex vivo response was attributable to HLA-C-restricted CMV-specific TCR beta clonotypes.

The sequence was obtained from a human donor in good health (CMV status not recorded). Some clones in this sample may be carry-over from other donors' samples. The sequencing sample was made of CD8+ T cells from PBMCs. The rearrangement joins TRBV20-1 to TRBJ2-1; 8 bases fit TRBD2. The CDR3 nucleotides read TGCAGTGCTAGAGATCTCGGGGGGGCGACCAATGAGCAGTTCTTC. As protein: CSARDLGGATNEQFF.